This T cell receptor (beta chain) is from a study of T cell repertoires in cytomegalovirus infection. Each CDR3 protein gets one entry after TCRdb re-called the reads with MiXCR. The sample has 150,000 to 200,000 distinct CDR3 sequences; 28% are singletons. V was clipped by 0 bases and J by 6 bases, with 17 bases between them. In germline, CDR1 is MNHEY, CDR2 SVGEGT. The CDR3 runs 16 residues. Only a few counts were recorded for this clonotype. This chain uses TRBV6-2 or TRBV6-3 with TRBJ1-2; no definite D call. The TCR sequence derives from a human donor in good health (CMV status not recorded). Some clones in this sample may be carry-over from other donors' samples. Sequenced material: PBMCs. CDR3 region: CASSYSPDGGMDGYTF. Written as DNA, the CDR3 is TGTGCCAGCAGTTACTCACCAGATGGCGGTATGGATGGCTACACCTTC.